The 24 T cell receptor beta chains below come from one sample, sequenced in a study of blood T cell repertoires in COVID-19. Sequencing was performed with immunoSEQ multiplex PCR; in TCRdb, only in-frame clones are kept and a portion is missing. The table records 140,000 to 150,000 clones, over 70% of them present only once. Material for sequencing was peripheral blood. The source of these receptors is a human donor in a cohort sampled during active COVID-19.

The chain carries TRBV7-9 and TRBJ2-2; 9 bases agree with TRBD2. The CDR3 length is 17 residues. V shed 4 bases, J shed 4 bases, and the junction held 10 bases outside the gene matches. From germline, CDR1 is SEHNR and CDR2 FQNEAQ (reference sequence). CDR3: CASSSNAGGRFTGELFF. The DNA of the CDR3 is TGTGCCAGCAGCTCAAACGCGGGGGGGCGGTTCACCGGGGAGCTGTTTTTT.

The chain joins TRBV15 to TRBJ2-3; 8 bases are a match to TRBD1. Germline trimming cut 3 bases from V and 3 bases from J; bases unmatched to any gene: 8. The CDR3 covers 16 residues. Germline CDR1 and CDR2: LNHNV and YYDKDF (reference sequence). The CDR3 is CATSSESTGVTDTQYF. The DNA for the CDR3 is TGTGCCACCAGCAGCGAATCGACAGGGGTTACAGATACGCAGTATTTT.

This clone was seen a few times. The rearrangement uses TRBV9 and TRBJ2-7; D may be TRBD1 (6 bases). The CDR3 has 17 residues. V was pared by 0 bases and J by 1 base, with 17 bases between. CDR1 and CDR2 (germline): SGDLS, YYNGEE. The CDR3 nucleotides read TGTGCCAGCAGCGTAGGGACAGATTTGGGCGGGTCCTACGAGCAGTACGTC. This translates into CASSVGTDLGGSYEQYV.

The table lists this clone with a few counts. This sequence joins TRBV9 and TRBJ1-2; D might be TRBD1 (6 bases). The CDR3 is 15 residues long. The germline V gene has CDR1 SGDLS and CDR2 YYNGEE. V was cut by 1 base and J by 8 bases, with 18 bases left in between. CDR3 sequence reads: CASSVTPGQASGYTF. The CDR3, as DNA: TGTGCCAGCAGCGTAACTCCGGGACAAGCCAGCGGCTACACCTTC.

The CDR3 spells CASSLGSSGGSNIQYF. The CDR3 DNA reads TGCGCCAGCAGCTTGGGTTCTAGCGGGGGGTCAAACATTCAGTACTTC. V gene TRBV5-1 combines with J gene TRBJ2-4; 11 nucleotides match TRBD2. Germline V CDR1 and CDR2: SGHRS, YFSETQ. CDR3 length: 16 amino acids. V lost 0 bases, J lost 6 bases, and 5 bases stayed unmatched.

The chain uses TRBV2 and TRBJ2-2, with D possibly matching TRBD1 (5 bases). The CDR3 totals 15 residues. The V end lost 6 bases, the J end lost 2 bases, and 13 bases lay between the germline ends. In germline, CDR1 is SNHLY, CDR2 FYNNEI. CDR3 DNA: TGTGCCAGCAGATTTATCGACAGAAACACCGGGGAGCTGTTTTTT. This translates into CASRFIDRNTGELFF.

This chain links TRBV5-8 with TRBJ1-4; D is ambiguous. CDR1 SGHTS and CDR2 YDEGEE come from the germline V gene. The V gene lost 0 bases and the J gene lost 4 bases, with 19 bases spanning the gap. This CDR3 region has 18 residues. Here the CDR3 reads CASSLDGSLPSRNEKLFF. The DNA for the CDR3 is TGTGCCAGCAGCTTGGACGGGTCGCTACCCTCTCGTAATGAAAAACTGTTTTTT.

The chain links TRBV5-4 to TRBJ1-1; 7 bases line up with TRBD1. CDR1 is SGHNT, CDR2 YYREEE, per germline (reference sequence). Trimming took 1 base from V and 4 from J; bases not matched to a gene: 4. The CDR3 spans 14 residues. The DNA of the CDR3 is TGTGCCAGCAGCTTGAACCCAGGGGGCACTGAAGCTTTCTTT. Translation gives CASSLNPGGTEAFF.

This sequence joins TRBV5-6 and TRBJ1-1; tentatively, D is TRBD1 (6 bases). V was shortened by 5 bases and J by 6 bases, with 17 bases between the two germline ends. Germline V lookup: CDR1 SGHDT, CDR2 YYEEEE. The CDR3 is made up of 14 amino acids. DNA of the CDR3: TGTGCCAGCAGTTCCGGGACATTAGGGGCTGAAGCTTTCTTT. Its translation is CASSSGTLGAEAFF.

The rearrangement uses TRBV4-1 and TRBJ1-4, with a tentative D call TRBD1 (6 bases). Between the trimmed V and J ends, which lost 2 bases and 8 bases, there was a span of 18 bases. Looked up from germline, CDR1 is MGHRA and CDR2 is YSYEKL. This CDR3 is 16 amino acids long. In DNA form, the CDR3 reads TGCGCCAGCAGCCAATACAGGGCCCCCGAGGCGGAAAAACTGTTTTTT. Amino acids: CASSQYRAPEAEKLFF.

With regard to this clone: The same CDR3 is also encoded by other DNA sequences in this sample. The chain carries TRBV27 and TRBJ1-2, with a tentative D call TRBD1 (5 bases). There are 13 residues in the CDR3. Germline CDR1 and CDR2: MNHEY and SMNVEV (reference sequence). V dropped 0 bases and J dropped 5 bases, with 7 bases sitting between them. Here the CDR3 reads CASSLSRGYGYTF. As DNA, the CDR3 is TGTGCCAGCAGTTTATCAAGGGGTTATGGCTACACCTTC.

The chain has TRBV7-2 and TRBJ2-1; D may be TRBD2 (5 bases). CDR3 length: 15 residues. V lost 5 bases to trimming and J lost 6 bases, with 17 bases between them. Germline V lookup: CDR1 SGHTA, CDR2 FQGNSA. In nucleotides, the CDR3 is TGTGCCAGCAGCCGCAAATACCTGGAGGTCAATGAGCAGTTCTTC. Amino acids: CASSRKYLEVNEQFF.

Regarding this clone: At one end, the junction sequence differs from germline, possibly due to a read error. The V gene is TRBV12-3 or TRBV12-4, the J gene TRBJ2-7, with no clear D. The CDR3 runs 13 residues. As DNA, the CDR3 is TGTGCCAGCGGTTTACTCGGTAACTACGAGCAGTACTTC. This sequence encodes CASGLLGNYEQYF.

The V and J genes are TRBV5-1 and TRBJ2-3, with 9 positions matching TRBD2. The CDR3 is 16 amino acids. Germline CDR1 SGHRS, CDR2 YFSETQ. V gave up 5 bases and J gave up 2 bases; unmatched junction bases: 9. This CDR3 is CASRHGPSGITDTQYF. In DNA form, the CDR3 reads TGCGCCAGCAGGCACGGCCCTAGCGGGATCACAGATACGCAGTATTTT.

The chain carries TRBV9 and TRBJ1-1, with 7 bases fitting TRBD1. The CDR3 contains 15 residues. Trimming at V came to 5 bases and at J to 2 bases, leaving 9 bases not matched to a gene. The germline CDR1 and CDR2 sequences are SGDLS and YYNGEE. This chain's CDR3 is CASSFMTGRNTEAFF. In DNA, the CDR3 is TGTGCCAGCAGTTTTATGACAGGGAGAAACACTGAAGCTTTCTTT.

The chain employs TRBV7-2 and TRBJ2-3, with 8 bases matching TRBD2. The trim removed 4 bases at V and 5 bases at J, leaving 11 bases unmatched. CDR3 size: 16 residues. Germline V gene sequence: CDR1 SGHTA, CDR2 FQGNSA. Here the CDR3 reads CASSSERGRYVDTQYF. The CDR3 DNA follows: TGTGCCAGCAGCTCCGAGCGGGGGCGGTATGTAGATACGCAGTATTTT.

The V and J genes are TRBV12-3 or TRBV12-4 and TRBJ2-5; D is possibly TRBD2 (6 bases). There are 13 residues in the CDR3. The V end lost 3 bases, the J end lost 3 bases, and 8 bases lay between the germline ends. The CDR3 loop is CASSLWGEETQYF. CDR3 nucleotide sequence: TGTGCCAGCAGTTTGTGGGGGGAAGAGACCCAGTACTTC.

This rearrangement joins TRBV3-1 (or the pseudogene TRBV3-2) to TRBJ1-5, with D possibly being TRBD1 (5 bases). The CDR3 contains 16 residues. Per germline, CDR1 LGHDT and CDR2 YNNKEL (reference sequence). V was trimmed by 2 bases and J by 4 bases, leaving 15 bases between them. The CDR3 sequence is CASSQRLGGGNQPQHF. The CDR3, as DNA: TGTGCCAGCAGCCAAAGACTCGGGGGAGGAAATCAGCCCCAGCATTTT.

This clone was observed a single time. V is TRBV7-2 and J is TRBJ1-1; 10 bases agree with TRBD1. The V segment lost 6 bases and the J segment 4 bases; nucleotides outside the gene matches: 2. This CDR3 is built from 13 residues. Per the germline V gene, CDR1 is SGHTA and CDR2 is FQGNSA. DNA for the CDR3: TGTGCCAGCAGATGGACAGGGGGCACTGAAGCTTTCTTT. This sequence encodes CASRWTGGTEAFF.

J is TRBJ1-2 and V is TRBV5-6; weak D call: TRBD1 (6 bases). The CDR3 is 13 amino acids. Germline V gene sequence: CDR1 SGHDT, CDR2 YYEEEE. V was pared by 3 bases and J by 5 bases, with 11 bases between. CDR3 sequence reads: CASSSGGRYGYTF. CDR3 DNA sequence: TGTGCCAGCAGCTCGGGGGGGCGTTATGGCTACACCTTC.

The chain combines TRBV6-6 with TRBJ1-6; the match to TRBD1 covers 10 bases. The CDR3 has 15 residues. With V trimmed by 2 bases and J by 9 bases, 4 bases remained unmatched. Germline-derived CDR1 and CDR2 are MNHNY and SVGAGI (reference sequence). In nucleotides, the CDR3 is TGTGCCAGCAGTTACACTGGACAGGGGGTTTCACCCCTCCACTTT. It is translated as CASSYTGQGVSPLHF.

The chain joins TRBV5-1 to TRBJ1-2, with a possible D match to TRBD1 (6 bases). CDR1 is SGHRS, CDR2 YFSETQ, per germline. V was shortened by 3 bases and J by 8 bases, with 11 bases between the two germline ends. CDR3 length: 12 amino acids. For the CDR3, the DNA is TGCGCCAGCAGCTCTTCAGGGGTCGGCTACACCTTC. It yields the protein CASSSSGVGYTF.

This clone was seen only a few times. The rearrangement joins TRBV5-5 to TRBJ1-2, with D tentatively TRBD1 (6 bases). The CDR3 sequence is 15 residues long. Germline V gene lookup returns CDR1 SGHKS and CDR2 YYEKEE (reference sequence). Trimming took 1 base from V and 3 from J, leaving 13 bases between them. The CDR3 coding sequence is TGTGCCAGCAGCTTGCTTGACAGGCCTGACTATGGCTACACCTTC. The encoded protein is CASSLLDRPDYGYTF.

This chain uses TRBV11-3 with TRBJ2-1, with D perhaps TRBD1 (5 bases). The V gene's germline CDR1 is SGHNT and CDR2 YENEEA. The germline V and J ends were trimmed by 3 bases and 6 bases, with 12 bases remaining between them. The CDR3 runs to 14 residues. CDR3 nucleotide sequence: TGTGCCAGCAGCTTCGCAGGGCTGGTCAATGAGCAGTTCTTC. Translated, it gives CASSFAGLVNEQFF.